The 29 T cell receptor beta chains given below trace back to one sample, sequenced in a study of T cell responses to AZD1222 COVID-19 vaccine. Some clones are missing from TCRdb's copy, which holds only in-frame ones; the method was immunoSEQ multiplex PCR. This table has under 80,000 clones, approximately 80% appearing once. Sequenced here: peripheral blood, sampled on day 0 of AZD1222 vaccination. These TCRs come from an adult in good health.

The chain carries TRBV19 and TRBJ1-1; 12 bases line up with TRBD1. Germline V gene sequence: CDR1 LNHDA, CDR2 SQIVND (reference sequence). CDR3 length: 18 amino acids. V lost 7 bases to trimming and J lost 1 base; unmatched junction nucleotides: 13. CDR3 in DNA: TGTGCCAGTAAGAGAGCTGGGGACAGGGGGCTGTGGAACACTGAAGCTTTCTTT. Residues: CASKRAGDRGLWNTEAFF.

The V call is TRBV7-9, the J call TRBJ1-1; maybe TRBD1 (5 bases). In germline, CDR1 is SEHNR, CDR2 FQNEAQ (reference sequence). The CDR3 runs to 13 residues. Deletions cut 2 bases from V and 7 bases from J, with 11 bases between. CDR3 region: CASSLPTEHEAFF. DNA of the CDR3: TGTGCCAGCAGCTTACCGACAGAACATGAAGCTTTCTTT.

In this sample, this clone turned up once. The V and J genes are TRBV15 and TRBJ1-1; D ambiguous. Germline CDR1 and CDR2: LNHNV and YYDKDF (reference sequence). Trimming left V 1 base short and J 4 bases short, with 10 bases between. CDR3 size: 14 residues. Here the CDR3 reads CATSRVVSSTEAFF. The CDR3 DNA follows: TGTGCCACCAGCAGAGTGGTGTCCTCCACTGAAGCTTTCTTT.

The V and J genes are TRBV5-4 and TRBJ2-1; no clear D gene. Trimming stripped 4 bases from V and 7 bases from J, with 15 bases between. The CDR3 has 14 residues. CDR1 SGHNT and CDR2 YYREEE come from the germline V gene (reference sequence). CDR3 residues: CASSALIAGNEQFF. CDR3 DNA: TGTGCCAGCAGCGCGTTAATAGCCGGGAATGAGCAGTTCTTC. Full variable domain (remainder filled in from reference TRBV5-4 and TRBJ2-1): ETGVTQSPTHLIKTRGQQVTLRCSSQSGHNTVSWYQQALGQGPQFIFQYYREEENGRGNFPPRFSGLQFPNYSSELNVNALELDDSALYLCASSALIAGNEQFFGPGTRLTVL.

V usage is TRBV5-6 and J usage is TRBJ2-1; no definite D call. The CDR3 consists of 11 residues. Germline CDR1 and CDR2: SGHDT and YYEEEE. V dropped 3 bases and J dropped 10 bases, with 8 bases sitting between them. Here the CDR3 reads CASSSWGEQFF. DNA of the CDR3: TGTGCCAGCAGCTCCTGGGGAGAGCAGTTCTTC. Drawing the rest from reference TRBV5-6 and TRBJ2-1, the complete variable domain is DAGVTQSPTHLIKTRGQQVTLRCSPKSGHDTVSWYQQALGQGPQFIFQYYEEEERQRGNFPDRFSGHQFPNYSSELNVNALLLGDSALYLCASSSWGEQFFGPGTRLTVL.

This chain links TRBV30 with TRBJ1-2, with D unresolved. This CDR3 is 12 amino acids long. Germline CDR1 and CDR2: GTSNPN and SVGIG (reference sequence). V was trimmed by 0 bases and J by 2 bases, leaving 4 bases between them. The CDR3 reads CAWSVFNYGYTF. Here the CDR3 DNA reads TGTGCCTGGAGTGTTTTCAACTATGGCTACACCTTC.

The chain links TRBV19 to TRBJ1-1; a possible D gene is TRBD1 (6 bases). V was clipped by 7 bases and J by 7 bases, with 19 bases between them. The germline CDR1 and CDR2 sequences are LNHDA and SQIVND (reference sequence). The CDR3 length is 14 residues. In DNA, the CDR3 is TGTGCCAGTATAGTATTTGGGGGACACAATGAAGCTTTCTTT. Its translation is CASIVFGGHNEAFF.

In this sample, this clone turned up once. This chain uses TRBV30 with TRBJ2-7; D possibly corresponds to TRBD2 (5 bases). V lost 5 bases and J lost 5, with 19 bases in between. The CDR3 spans 14 residues. Germline V gives CDR1 GTSNPN, CDR2 SVGIG (reference sequence). CDR3 amino acids: CAWARDTRGNEQYF. The CDR3 DNA is TGTGCCTGGGCCCGTGATACTCGGGGTAACGAGCAGTACTTC.

This CDR3 reads CASTDAGVVYGYTF. In nucleotides, the CDR3 is TGTGCCAGCACGGACGCGGGGGTGGTCTATGGCTACACCTTC. This chain connects TRBV28 to TRBJ1-2; tentative D call: TRBD1 (5 bases). Trimming shortened V by 7 bases and J by 4 bases, and 16 bases separated the two germline ends. The CDR3 contains 14 residues. Germline V CDR1 and CDR2: MDHEN, SYDVKM.

This clone was picked up one time. This sequence joins TRBV29-1 and TRBJ2-7, with TRBD2 matching 10 bases. V lost 4 bases to trimming and J lost 0 bases; unmatched junction nucleotides: 6. Germline CDR1 SQVTM, CDR2 ANQGSEA. The CDR3 consists of 15 residues. CDR3 DNA sequence: TGCAGCGTTGCCGGGACTAGCGAGAGCTCCTACGAGCAGTACTTC. It is translated as CSVAGTSESSYEQYF.

CDR3 DNA: TGCACCAGCACCCCCGGGGGGGGAAGCAATCAGCCCCAGCATTTT. Amino acids: CTSTPGGGSNQPQHF. The gene calls are TRBV1 and TRBJ1-5. TRBV1 is described as a pseudogene. CDR3 length: 15 amino acids.

The chain joins TRBV4-3 to TRBJ2-5, with D maybe TRBD1 (6 bases). V lost 2 bases to trimming and J lost 4 bases, with 11 bases between them. The germline gives CDR1 LGHNA, CDR2 YSLEER. This CDR3 is 14 amino acids long. Here the CDR3 reads CASSQILGGETQYF. CDR3 coding DNA: TGCGCCAGCAGCCAAATCCTAGGGGGAGAGACCCAGTACTTC.

This clone was detected only a few times. The CDR3 loop reads CASSPQGFGTEAFF. For the CDR3, the DNA is TGTGCCAGCTCACCTCAGGGCTTTGGCACTGAAGCTTTCTTT. V and J are TRBV18 and TRBJ1-1; D possibly corresponds to TRBD1 (5 bases). The germline V and J ends were trimmed by 3 bases and 4 bases, with 12 bases remaining between them. This CDR3 is 14 amino acids long. The germline CDR1 and CDR2 sequences are KGHSH and LQKENI.

The genes are TRBV7-2 and TRBJ2-7; 8 positions agree with TRBD1. The CDR3 covers 15 residues. The J segment lost 3 bases and the V segment lost 5 bases, leaving 9 bases of the junction unmatched. Germline CDR1 is SGHTA and CDR2 is FQGNSA. The CDR3 is CASSPRPGTGYEQYF. The CDR3 coding sequence is TGTGCCAGCAGCCCCCGCCCCGGGACAGGCTACGAGCAGTACTTC. Full variable domain (outside the CDR3, taken from reference TRBV7-2 and TRBJ2-7): GAGVSQSPSNKVTEKGKDVELRCDPISGHTALYWYRQSLGQGLEFLIYFQGNSAPDKSGLPSDRFSAERTGGSVSTLTIQRTQQEDSAVYLCASSPRPGTGYEQYFGPGTRLTVT.

The chain employs TRBV5-1 and TRBJ2-3, with 7 bases matching TRBD2. V was clipped by 0 bases and J by 6 bases; unmatched bases: 13. CDR3 length: 17 amino acids. Germline V gene data show CDR1 as SGHRS and CDR2 as YFSETQ. The CDR3 sequence: CASSLEFTSASADTQYF. The CDR3 DNA is TGCGCCAGCAGCTTGGAATTTACTAGCGCCAGCGCGGATACGCAGTATTTT.

This chain links TRBV9 with TRBJ2-1; D may match TRBD1 or TRBD2 (6 bases each). The germline V and J ends were trimmed by 4 bases and 6 bases, with 17 bases remaining between them. The CDR3 spans 15 residues. Per germline, CDR1 SGDLS and CDR2 YYNGEE. The CDR3 is CASSPPVGGPNEQFF. CDR3 DNA: TGTGCCAGCAGCCCCCCTGTGGGGGGCCCCAATGAGCAGTTCTTC.

V usage is TRBV5-1 and J usage is TRBJ2-7; no reliable D call. The CDR3 extends over 13 amino acids. Germline lookup yields CDR1 SGHRS and CDR2 YFSETQ. Trimming removed 0 bases at V and 5 bases at J, with 9 bases between. CDR3 sequence reads: CASSLGRLNEQYF. The CDR3 region has the DNA TGCGCCAGCAGCTTGGGCCGGCTGAACGAGCAGTACTTC.

The chain joins TRBV28 to TRBJ2-7, with a tentative D call TRBD1 (6 bases). The CDR3 is 15 amino acids. The V and J ends lost 5 bases and 5 bases respectively, with 19 bases between them. The germline V gene has CDR1 MDHEN and CDR2 SYDVKM. CDR3 nucleotides: TGTGCCAGCAGTCGATTGGGGGCGGTCTATAACGAGCAGTACTTC. Translated: CASSRLGAVYNEQYF.

Here the CDR3 reads CASSLRTSGNTDTQYF. The CDR3 DNA sequence: TGCGCCAGCAGCCTCCGGACTAGCGGGAACACAGATACGCAGTATTTT. V gene TRBV4-3 combines with J gene TRBJ2-3; TRBD2 matches 12 bases. V trimming: 4 bases; J trimming: 2 bases; junction bases outside the gene matches: 4. This CDR3 has 16 amino acids. In germline, CDR1 is LGHNA, CDR2 YSLEER.

The V call is TRBV27, the J call TRBJ2-1, with D tentatively TRBD2 (5 bases). Trimming took 5 bases from V and 1 from J, leaving 15 bases between them. Germline CDR1 is MNHEY and CDR2 is SMNVEV (reference sequence). CDR3 length: 16 amino acids. The CDR3 nucleotides are TGTGCCAGCAGTATCCTTCTCGGGAATTCCTACAATGAGCAGTTCTTC. Its translation: CASSILLGNSYNEQFF.

This chain links TRBV19 with TRBJ1-4; TRBD1 agrees at 8 bases. Looked up from germline, CDR1 is LNHDA and CDR2 is SQIVND (reference sequence). The CDR3 extends over 17 amino acids. The ends lost 3 bases at V and 0 bases at J; junction bases unmatched: 6. The CDR3 is CASSMWTGLSTNEKLFF. CDR3 DNA sequence: TGTGCCAGTAGTATGTGGACAGGGCTTTCAACTAATGAAAAACTGTTTTTT. Drawing the rest from reference TRBV19 and TRBJ1-4, the complete variable domain is DGGITQSPKYLFRKEGQNVTLSCEQNLNHDAMYWYRQDPGQGLRLIYYSQIVNDFQKGDIAEGYSVSREKKESFPLTVTSAQKNPTAFYLCASSMWTGLSTNEKLFFGSGTQLSVL.

This clone has just a few counts. V and J are TRBV15 and TRBJ2-5; perhaps TRBD2 as D (6 bases). The CDR3 runs to 14 residues. Trimming pared 0 bases from V and 5 bases from J, leaving 10 bases between. Germline CDR1 LNHNV, CDR2 YYDKDF (reference sequence). CDR3 loop: CATSRDRGWETQYF. As DNA, the CDR3 is TGTGCCACCAGCAGAGATCGGGGGTGGGAGACCCAGTACTTC.

This clone was seen once. V is TRBV6-2 or TRBV6-3 and J is TRBJ2-7; TRBD2 matches 10 bases. V was clipped by 3 bases and J by 3 bases; unmatched bases: 5. The CDR3 runs 15 residues. The germline gives CDR1 MNHEY, CDR2 SVGEGT. CDR3 amino acids: CASSYWPSGSYEQYF. The CDR3 nucleotides read TGTGCCAGCAGTTATTGGCCTAGCGGGAGCTACGAGCAGTACTTC.

The chain's CDR3 is CASSLDAVSPLHF. For the CDR3, the DNA is TGTGCCAGCAGCTTAGATGCCGTTTCACCCCTCCACTTT. This chain uses TRBV7-6 with TRBJ1-6; no reliable D call. Per germline, CDR1 SGHVS and CDR2 FNYEAQ. This CDR3 contains 13 residues. The V and J ends lost 1 base and 9 bases respectively, with 7 bases between them.

This clone was observed once. The CDR3 DNA reads TGTGCCAGCAGCCAAGAAGGTACAGGGTTCGCTGAAGCTTTCTTT. The encoded protein is CASSQEGTGFAEAFF. V is TRBV14 and J is TRBJ1-1; possibly TRBD1 for D (6 bases). V shed 0 bases and J shed 6 bases, with 14 bases lying between them. Germline V gene data show CDR1 as SGHDN and CDR2 as FVKESK. The CDR3 covers 15 residues.

V usage is TRBV6-5 and J usage is TRBJ2-7; unclear D gene. The CDR3 consists of 11 residues. Germline lookup yields CDR1 MNHEY and CDR2 SVGAGI. Trimming removed 2 bases at V and 5 bases at J, with 4 bases between. The CDR3, as DNA: TGTGCCAGCAGTTACGCACACGAGCAGTACTTC. Translated: CASSYAHEQYF.

The chain recombines TRBV6-6 with TRBJ1-1, with 9 bases fitting TRBD1. The CDR3 contains 14 residues. Germline CDR1 MNHNY, CDR2 SVGAGI (reference sequence). The V segment lost 6 bases and the J segment 5 bases; nucleotides outside the gene matches: 7. In DNA, the CDR3 is TGTGCCAGCAGGAACCCGGGACAGGGAACTGAAGCTTTCTTT. This sequence encodes CASRNPGQGTEAFF.

J is TRBJ2-7 and V is TRBV28; D is possibly TRBD1 or TRBD2 (5 bases each). The germline V and J ends were trimmed by 5 bases and 3 bases, with 11 bases remaining between them. This CDR3 comprises 13 residues. CDR1 and CDR2 from the germline V gene are MDHEN and SYDVKM. The CDR3 nucleotides are TGTGCCAGCAGTCTCCGGGACCTCTACGAGCAGTACTTC. Amino acid sequence: CASSLRDLYEQYF.

The chain recombines TRBV7-2 with TRBJ1-4, with a possible D match to TRBD1 (5 bases). V lost 8 bases and J 8 bases, leaving 15 bases between the germline ends. This CDR3 spans 13 amino acids. Per germline, CDR1 SGHTA and CDR2 FQGNSA. The CDR3: CASSPGYREKLFF. In nucleotides, the CDR3 is TGTGCCAGCTCCCCAGGGTATCGGGAAAAACTGTTTTTT.